This TCR beta chain was captured in a study of blood T cell repertoires in COVID-19. The data were produced by immunoSEQ multiplex PCR, yet TCRdb's version contains in-frame clones alone and is incomplete. The sample lists 400,000 to 550,000 clones, 70% to 90% occurring once. Assignment of participants to cohorts was predicated upon participant-reported clinical history. The CDR3 sequence is 14 residues long. Per germline, CDR1 LGHDT and CDR2 YNNKEL (reference sequence). Trimming stripped 1 base from V and 7 bases from J, with 13 bases between. The sequenced sample was PBMCs or T cells enriched from blood (not recorded which). This TCR was recovered from a woman between 18 and 29 years old with acute COVID-19. This sequence joins TRBV3-1 (or the pseudogene TRBV3-2) and TRBJ1-1; D is possibly TRBD1 (5 bases). CDR3 loop: CASSQAETGGEAFF. The CDR3 nucleotides are TGTGCCAGCAGCCAAGCCGAGACGGGGGGTGAAGCTTTCTTT.